This TCR beta chain was profiled in a study of shared clonotypes between healthy human individuals. Naive CD45RA+ and memory CD45RA-negative subsets were split from CD4+ cells. The trim removed 4 bases at V and 3 bases at J, leaving 3 bases unmatched. This CDR3 has 14 amino acids. Germline loops: CDR1 SGHDN, CDR2 FVKESK. Study results and caveats: In general, naive subsets displayed greater estimated richness than memory subsets did.

For every subset, genomic DNA was evenly distributed across several immunoSEQ plates. Data came from immunoSEQ multiplex PCR; TCRdb stores just in-frame clones and leaves some out. The data hold 1,500,000 or so clones, with approximately 98.5% observed a single time. As to this clone: Its antigen remains unknown.

The specimen sequenced was naive CD4+ T cells sorted from blood. The sample's subset: CD45RA+ positively selected. This chain links TRBV14 with TRBJ2-1, with 7 bases that match TRBD2. The source is a man aged 25-45 years in good health. The CDR3 loop is CASSPASGYNEQFF. The CDR3 bases are TGTGCCAGCAGCCCTGCTAGCGGCTACAATGAGCAGTTCTTC. Together with reference TRBV14 and TRBJ2-1, the CDR3 gives the full variable domain: EAGVTQFPSHSVIEKGQTVTLRCDPISGHDNLYWYRRVMGKEIKFLLHFVKESKQDESGMPNNRFLAERTGGTYSTLKVQPAELEDSGVYFCASSPASGYNEQFFGPGTRLTVL.